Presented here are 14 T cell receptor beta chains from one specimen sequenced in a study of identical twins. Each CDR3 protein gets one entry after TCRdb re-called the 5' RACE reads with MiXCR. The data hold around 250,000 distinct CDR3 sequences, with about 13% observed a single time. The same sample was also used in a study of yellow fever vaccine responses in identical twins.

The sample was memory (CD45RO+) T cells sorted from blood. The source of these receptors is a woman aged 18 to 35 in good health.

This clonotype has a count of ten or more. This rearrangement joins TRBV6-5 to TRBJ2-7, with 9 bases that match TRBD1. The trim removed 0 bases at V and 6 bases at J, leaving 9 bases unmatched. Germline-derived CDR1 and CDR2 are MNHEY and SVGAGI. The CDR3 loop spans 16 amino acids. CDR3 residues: CASSYSSSNRGREQYF. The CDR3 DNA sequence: TGTGCCAGCAGTTACTCCTCTTCGAACAGGGGGCGCGAGCAGTACTTC.

DNA of the CDR3: TGTGCCACCATAGGGCAGGGCTGGGGTCAGCCCCAGCATTTT. Protein product: CATIGQGWGQPQHF. The V gene is TRBV19, the J gene TRBJ1-5; weak D call: TRBD1 (5 bases). The CDR3 length is 14 residues. V was pared by 10 bases and J by 6 bases, with 19 bases between. The germline V gene has CDR1 LNHDA and CDR2 SQIVND (reference sequence). Full variable domain (remainder filled in from reference TRBV19 and TRBJ1-5): DGGITQSPKYLFRKEGQNVTLSCEQNLNHDAMYWYRQDPGQGLRLIYYSQIVNDFQKGDIAEGYSVSREKKESFPLTVTSAQKNPTAFYLCATIGQGWGQPQHFGDGTRLSIL.

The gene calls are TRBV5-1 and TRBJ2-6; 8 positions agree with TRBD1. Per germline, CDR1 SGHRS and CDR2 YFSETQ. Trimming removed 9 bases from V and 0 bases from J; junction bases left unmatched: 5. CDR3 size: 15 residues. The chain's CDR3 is CATRTGFSGANVLTF. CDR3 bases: TGCGCCACCAGGACAGGGTTCTCTGGGGCCAACGTCCTGACTTTC. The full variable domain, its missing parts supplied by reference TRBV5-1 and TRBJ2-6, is KAGVTQTPRYLIKTRGQQVTLSCSPISGHRSVSWYQQTPGQGLQFLFEYFSETQRNKGNFPGRFSGRQFSNSRSEMNVSTLELGDSALYLCATRTGFSGANVLTFGAGSRLTVL.

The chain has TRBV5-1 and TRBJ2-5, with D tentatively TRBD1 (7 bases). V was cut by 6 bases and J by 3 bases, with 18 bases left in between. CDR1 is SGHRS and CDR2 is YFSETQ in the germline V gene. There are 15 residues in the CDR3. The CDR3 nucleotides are TGCGCCAGCATTGAGGAGGAGGGGGCCAAAGAGACCCAGTACTTC. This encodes CASIEEEGAKETQYF.

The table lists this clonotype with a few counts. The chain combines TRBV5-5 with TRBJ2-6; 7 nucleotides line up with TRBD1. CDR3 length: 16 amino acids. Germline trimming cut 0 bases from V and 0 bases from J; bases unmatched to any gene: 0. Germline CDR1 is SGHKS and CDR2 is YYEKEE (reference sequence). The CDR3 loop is CASSLGQGSGANVLTF. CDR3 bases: TGTGCCAGCAGCTTGGGACAGGGCTCTGGGGCCAACGTCCTGACTTTC.

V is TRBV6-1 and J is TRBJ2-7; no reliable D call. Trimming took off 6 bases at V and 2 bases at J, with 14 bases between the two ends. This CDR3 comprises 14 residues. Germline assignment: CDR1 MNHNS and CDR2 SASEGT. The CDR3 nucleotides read TGTGCCAGCAGCGGACGACTTGTGGCCTACGAGCAGTACTTC. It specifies CASSGRLVAYEQYF.

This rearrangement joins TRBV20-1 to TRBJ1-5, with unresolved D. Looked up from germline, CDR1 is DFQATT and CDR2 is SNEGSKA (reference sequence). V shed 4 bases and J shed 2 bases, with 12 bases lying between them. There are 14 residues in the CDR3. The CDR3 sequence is CSATQSGGNQPQHF. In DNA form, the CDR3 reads TGCAGTGCTACCCAGTCAGGAGGCAATCAGCCCCAGCATTTT.

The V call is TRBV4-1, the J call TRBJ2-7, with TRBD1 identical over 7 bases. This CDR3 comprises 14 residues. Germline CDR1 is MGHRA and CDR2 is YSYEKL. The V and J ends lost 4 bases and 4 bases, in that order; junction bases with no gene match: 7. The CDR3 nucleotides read TGCGCCAGCAGCCCCCTCGGACAGGCATACGAGCAGTACTTC. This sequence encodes CASSPLGQAYEQYF.

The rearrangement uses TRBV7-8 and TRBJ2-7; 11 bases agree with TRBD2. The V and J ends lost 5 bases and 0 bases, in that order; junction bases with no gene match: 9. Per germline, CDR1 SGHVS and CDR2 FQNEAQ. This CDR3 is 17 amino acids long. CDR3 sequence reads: CASSAELGTSGSYEQYF. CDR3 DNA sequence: TGTGCCAGCAGCGCAGAACTGGGGACTAGCGGCTCCTACGAGCAGTACTTC.

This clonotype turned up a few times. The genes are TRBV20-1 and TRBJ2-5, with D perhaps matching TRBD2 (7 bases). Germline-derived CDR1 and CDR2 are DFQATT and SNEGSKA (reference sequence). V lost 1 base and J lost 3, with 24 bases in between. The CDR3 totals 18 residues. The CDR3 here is CSARVGRGLLSVEETQYF. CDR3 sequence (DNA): TGCAGTGCTAGAGTTGGGCGGGGGCTCCTATCAGTCGAAGAGACCCAGTACTTC.

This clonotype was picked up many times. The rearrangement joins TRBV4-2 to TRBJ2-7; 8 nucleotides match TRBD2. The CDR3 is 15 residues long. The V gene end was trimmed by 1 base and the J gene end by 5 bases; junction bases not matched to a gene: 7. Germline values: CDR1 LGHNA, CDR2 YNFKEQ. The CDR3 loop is CASSQVGGGSHEQYF. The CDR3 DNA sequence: TGTGCCAGCAGCCAAGTCGGGGGGGGCAGCCACGAGCAGTACTTC.

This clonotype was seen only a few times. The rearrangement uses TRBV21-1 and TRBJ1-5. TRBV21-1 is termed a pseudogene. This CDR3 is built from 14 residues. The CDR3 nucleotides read TGTGCCAGCACTCTGGGTGGGAGCAATCAGCCCCAGCATTTT. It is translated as CASTLGGSNQPQHF.

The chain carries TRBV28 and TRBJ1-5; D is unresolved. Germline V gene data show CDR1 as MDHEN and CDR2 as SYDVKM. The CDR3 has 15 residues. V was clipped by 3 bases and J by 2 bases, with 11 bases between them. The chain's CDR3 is CASSLFKGGNQPQHF. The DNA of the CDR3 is TGTGCCAGCAGTTTGTTCAAGGGAGGCAATCAGCCCCAGCATTTT.

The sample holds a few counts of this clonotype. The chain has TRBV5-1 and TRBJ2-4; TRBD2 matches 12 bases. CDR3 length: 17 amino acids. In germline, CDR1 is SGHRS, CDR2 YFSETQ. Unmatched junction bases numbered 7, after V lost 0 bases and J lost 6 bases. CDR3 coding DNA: TGCGCCAGCAGCTTGGGACTAGCGGGAGTCGAGGGAAACATTCAGTACTTC. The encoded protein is CASSLGLAGVEGNIQYF.